What follows are 27 T cell receptor beta chains derived from one specimen sequenced in a study of T cells in Graves' hyperthyroidism and ophthalmopathy. RNA transcripts gave rise to amplified TCR beta CDR3 regions. Using the HTBI primer set, a first-round RT-PCR was run on the TCR CDR3. From the multiplex PCR reads, TCRdb called clonotypes with MiXCR, one entry per CDR3 protein. The top ten clones hold 17% of a sample with 500,000 or so distinct CDR3 sequences, more than 15% of them seen once. The sequenced sample consisted of blood. These receptors were taken from a young woman with Graves' ophthalmopathy.

In nucleotides, the CDR3 is TGTGCCAGTCTACCAGCAACTAATGAAAAACTGTTTTTT. This gives the protein CASLPATNEKLFF. V and J are TRBV19 and TRBJ1-4; no clear D gene. There are 13 residues in the CDR3. Germline V lookup: CDR1 LNHDA, CDR2 SQIVND (reference sequence). The germline V and J ends were trimmed by 8 bases and 0 bases, with 7 bases remaining between them.

This clonotype was recorded many times. This chain uses TRBV11-3 with TRBJ1-1; D uncertain. The germline V gene has CDR1 SGHNT and CDR2 YENEEA. V lost 5 bases to trimming and J lost 2 bases, with 12 bases between them. This CDR3 comprises 14 residues. In DNA form, the CDR3 reads TGTGCCAGCAGCGCAGAGCCGACTAACACTGAAGCTTTCTTT. Translating it yields CASSAEPTNTEAFF.

This chain connects TRBV5-6 to TRBJ2-1, with D unresolved. Trimming took off 0 bases at V and 5 bases at J, with 12 bases between the two ends. The CDR3 extends over 15 amino acids. CDR1 and CDR2 from the germline V gene are SGHDT and YYEEEE. The CDR3 DNA follows: TGTGCCAGCAGCTTGGTGGGTCAGCAAGACAATGAGCAGTTCTTC. Its protein is CASSLVGQQDNEQFF.

This clonotype has a count of ten or more. This chain uses TRBV30 with TRBJ2-7; the match to TRBD2 covers 11 bases. V shed 2 bases and J 3 bases; nucleotides not matched to a gene: 6. This CDR3 has 15 amino acids. Germline CDR1 is GTSNPN and CDR2 is SVGIG (reference sequence). In DNA, the CDR3 is TGTGCCTGGAGTACCCAGGGGACTAGCGGCTACGAGCAGTACTTC. Amino acids: CAWSTQGTSGYEQYF.

This chain uses TRBV7-2 with TRBJ1-1; D is possibly TRBD1 (5 bases). The CDR3 loop spans 15 amino acids. V dropped 6 bases and J dropped 0 bases, with 14 bases sitting between them. Germline lookup yields CDR1 SGHTA and CDR2 FQGNSA. The CDR3 sequence: CASSPGGIMNTEAFF. In DNA, the CDR3 is TGTGCCAGCAGTCCGGGGGGGATCATGAACACTGAAGCTTTCTTT.

V and J are TRBV20-1 and TRBJ2-3, with a weak D call TRBD2 (5 bases). The CDR3 runs 11 residues. Germline CDR1 is DFQATT and CDR2 is SNEGSKA (reference sequence). V was clipped by 5 bases and J by 7 bases, with 10 bases between them. The CDR3 DNA sequence: TGCAGTGCTCCAGAGGGCAATACGCAGTATTTT. It codes for CSAPEGNTQYF.

This clonotype occurred a few times. The chain employs TRBV12-3 or TRBV12-4 and TRBJ2-7; either TRBD1 or TRBD2 may fit D (5 bases each). CDR3 length equals 13 residues. Deletions cut 6 bases from V and 5 bases from J, with 14 bases between. CDR3 in DNA: TGTGCCAGCAGCAGGGAGTTGTTGGACGAGCAGTACTTC. Translated, it gives CASSRELLDEQYF.

This clonotype showed up many times. The rearrangement uses TRBV4-3 and TRBJ1-5, with D tentatively TRBD1 (6 bases). In germline, CDR1 is LGHNA, CDR2 YSLEER. Trimming left V 0 bases short and J 6 bases short, with 12 bases between. The CDR3 spans 15 residues. This CDR3 is CASSQDKGGAQPQHF. The CDR3 DNA reads as TGCGCCAGCAGCCAAGATAAGGGGGGCGCTCAGCCCCAGCATTTT.

As concerns this clonotype: The germline gene is not matched at one end of the junction; a read error may be the cause. The rearrangement links TRBV28 to TRBJ2-7; the match to TRBD2 covers 13 bases. The CDR3 has 15 amino acids. Germline V CDR1 and CDR2: MDHEN, SYDVKM. The DNA of the CDR3 is TGTGCCAGCAGCCCAGGGACTAGCGGGACCTACGGGCAGTACTTC. This encodes CASSPGTSGTYGQYF. The whole variable domain, remainder taken from reference TRBV28 and TRBJ2-7, is DVKVTQSSRYLVKRTGEKVFLECVQDMDHENMFWYRQDPGLGLRLIYFSYDVKMKEKGDIPEGYSVSREKKERFSLILESASTNQTSMYLCASSPGTSGTYGQYFGPGTRLTVT.

The chain couples TRBV4-2 to TRBJ1-2; TRBD1 matches at 7 bases. This CDR3 contains 14 residues. Germline CDR1 LGHNA, CDR2 YNFKEQ. J was trimmed by 3 bases and V by 0 bases; bases with no gene match: 1. In DNA, the CDR3 is TGTGCCAGCAGCCAAGATGGGACAGACTATGGCTACACCTTC. It codes for CASSQDGTDYGYTF.

The rearrangement uses TRBV30 and TRBJ1-5; D unresolved. Per germline, CDR1 GTSNPN and CDR2 SVGIG (reference sequence). V was cut by 2 bases and J by 11 bases, with 16 bases left in between. This CDR3 spans 13 amino acids. CDR3 sequence: CAWSTGPKVAQHF. The CDR3 DNA reads TGTGCCTGGAGTACTGGACCCAAGGTGGCCCAGCATTTT.

This clonotype was observed at least ten times. The chain is built from TRBV3-1 and TRBJ2-7; TRBD1 matches at 7 bases. Unmatched junction bases numbered 9, after V lost 5 bases and J lost 2 bases. Germline values: CDR1 LGHDT, CDR2 YNNKEL (reference sequence). CDR3 length: 15 amino acids. As DNA, the CDR3 is TGTGCCAGCAGCGCCCGACAGGGCCCTACCTACGAGCAGTACTTC. It yields the protein CASSARQGPTYEQYF.

The genes are TRBV19 and TRBJ1-5; D may be TRBD1 (6 bases). This CDR3 has 17 amino acids. V lost 6 bases, J lost 7 bases, and 25 bases lay in between. CDR1 LNHDA and CDR2 SQIVND come from the germline V gene (reference sequence). The CDR3 DNA reads as TGTGCCAGTAGGATCGGCTCCACACAGGGAATGAGGCAGCCCCAGCATTTT. This sequence encodes CASRIGSTQGMRQPQHF. Full variable domain (outside the CDR3, taken from reference TRBV19 and TRBJ1-5): DGGITQSPKYLFRKEGQNVTLSCEQNLNHDAMYWYRQDPGQGLRLIYYSQIVNDFQKGDIAEGYSVSREKKESFPLTVTSAQKNPTAFYLCASRIGSTQGMRQPQHFGDGTRLSIL.

This clonotype was seen many times. V usage is TRBV30 and J usage is TRBJ2-7; D is uncertain. The CDR3 is 13 residues long. Germline loops: CDR1 GTSNPN, CDR2 SVGIG (reference sequence). V was shortened by 0 bases and J by 3 bases, with 9 bases between the two germline ends. CDR3 region: CAWSVRNSYEQYF. Here the CDR3 DNA reads TGTGCCTGGAGTGTACGTAACAGCTACGAGCAGTACTTC.

A word on this clonotype: A read error is possible here, since a much larger clone lies one base away. V usage is TRBV7-9 and J usage is TRBJ2-2; weak D call: TRBD1 (7 bases). The CDR3 contains 14 residues. The V gene's germline CDR1 is SEHNR and CDR2 FQNEAQ (reference sequence). CDR3 region: CVSSHRGGTGELFF. For the CDR3, the DNA is TGTGTCAGCAGCCACAGGGGAGGAACCGGGGAGCTGTTTTTT.

There are a few counts of this clonotype. This rearrangement joins TRBV11-2 to TRBJ2-7; no definite D call. V lost 1 base to trimming and J lost 9 bases, with 10 bases between them. The CDR3 is made up of 12 amino acids. Looked up from germline, CDR1 is SGHAT and CDR2 is FQNNGV. CDR3 nucleotide sequence: TGTGCCAGCAGCTTAGGGAAGGTGGGGCAGTACTTC. This encodes CASSLGKVGQYF.

This clonotype appeared a few times. This chain links TRBV20-1 with TRBJ1-5, with 7 nucleotides matching TRBD1. The CDR3 is made up of 14 amino acids. Germline V lookup: CDR1 DFQATT, CDR2 SNEGSKA (reference sequence). The junction had 8 bases not matched to a gene; V was cut back by 5 bases and J by 4 bases. The DNA for the CDR3 is TGCAGTGCTCAGGGGGTGAGGTTTAATCAGCCCCAGCATTTT. Protein: CSAQGVRFNQPQHF.

This clonotype was seen ten or more times. The chain employs TRBV6-1 and TRBJ2-3; 9 nucleotides line up with TRBD2. This CDR3 is built from 16 residues. Germline CDR1 MNHNS, CDR2 SASEGT. Unmatched junction bases numbered 7, after V lost 1 base and J lost 5 bases. Here the CDR3 reads CASSEERGAGKDTQYF. CDR3 DNA sequence: TGTGCCAGCAGTGAAGAGCGGGGGGCAGGTAAAGATACGCAGTATTTT.

This chain links TRBV12-3 or TRBV12-4 with TRBJ2-1; D not certain. This CDR3 is 14 amino acids long. The V and J ends lost 1 base and 5 bases respectively, with 9 bases between them. CDR3 DNA: TGTGCCAGCAGTTTAGTACATCCTAACAATGAGCAGTTCTTC. Protein sequence: CASSLVHPNNEQFF.

This clonotype was seen ten or more times. The chain employs TRBV28 and TRBJ2-7; 12 nucleotides match TRBD2. The CDR3 sequence is 16 residues long. Germline V gives CDR1 MDHEN, CDR2 SYDVKM. Losses at the gene ends were 3 bases for V and 1 base for J; bases not matched to a gene: 4. CDR3: CASSFRTSGISYEQYF. For the CDR3, the DNA is TGTGCCAGCAGTTTTCGGACTAGCGGGATTTCCTACGAGCAGTACTTC.

This clonotype has more than one count but fewer than ten. The chain has TRBV27 and TRBJ1-2; D is possibly TRBD1 (6 bases). Germline V gene sequence: CDR1 MNHEY, CDR2 SMNVEV (reference sequence). Trimming took 6 bases from V and 4 from J, leaving 12 bases between them. CDR3 size: 13 residues. In DNA, the CDR3 is TGTGCCAGCAGCTCGTCAGGGGTCTATGGCTACACCTTC. This encodes CASSSSGVYGYTF.

In this sample, this clonotype turned up a few times. V and J are TRBV5-5 and TRBJ2-6; D is undetermined. This CDR3 has 17 amino acids. Deletions cut 0 bases from V and 4 bases from J, with 14 bases between. Germline CDR1 reads SGHKS; CDR2 reads YYEKEE (reference sequence). CDR3 coding DNA: TGTGCCAGCAGCTTGGCCTTTTTCGGGTCAGGGGCCAACGTCCTGACTTTC. This translates into CASSLAFFGSGANVLTF.

The rearrangement uses TRBV4-2 and TRBJ2-7; no reliable D call. The V gene's germline CDR1 is LGHNA and CDR2 YNFKEQ. The V and J ends lost 1 base and 0 bases respectively, with 10 bases between them. The CDR3 sequence is 15 residues long. The CDR3 DNA reads TGTGCCAGCAGCCAAGTGGCCGAGAGCTCCTACGAGCAGTACTTC. As protein: CASSQVAESSYEQYF.

This clonotype was detected a few times. The gene calls are TRBV4-1 and TRBJ2-7; 10 bases align to TRBD2. J was trimmed by 2 bases and V by 2 bases; bases with no gene match: 3. The germline CDR1 and CDR2 sequences are MGHRA and YSYEKL. CDR3 length: 15 residues. The CDR3, as DNA: TGCGCCAGCAGCCAATTAGCGGGGGGAACCTACGAGCAGTACTTC. The encoded protein is CASSQLAGGTYEQYF.

The chain uses TRBV6-2 or TRBV6-3 and TRBJ2-1; D may match TRBD1 or TRBD2 (5 bases each). This CDR3 spans 17 amino acids. V was pared by 10 bases and J by 7 bases, with 29 bases between. The germline V gene has CDR1 MNHEY and CDR2 SVGEGT. CDR3 amino acids: CAKDRDPEWVNMNEQFF. The CDR3 DNA sequence: TGTGCCAAGGATCGGGACCCTGAGTGGGTAAATATGAATGAGCAGTTCTTC.

On this clonotype: Given a much more abundant clone one base away, this may be a read error. This chain connects TRBV6-1 to TRBJ2-2, with unresolved D. V lost 7 bases and J lost 1, with 7 bases in between. The CDR3 runs to 13 residues. The germline CDR1 and CDR2 sequences are MNHNS and SASEGT. In nucleotides, the CDR3 is TGTGCCAGCACCTCCGAGAACACCGGGGAGCTGTTTTTT. Translation gives CASTSENTGELFF.

This chain uses TRBV4-1 with TRBJ2-3; 9 bases line up with TRBD1. The V gene's germline CDR1 is MGHRA and CDR2 YSYEKL. The CDR3 spans 15 residues. The ends lost 1 base at V and 5 bases at J; junction bases unmatched: 4. CDR3 amino acids: CASSQVVGQGDTQYF. The CDR3 DNA reads as TGCGCCAGCAGCCAAGTGGTGGGACAGGGAGATACGCAGTATTTT.